Included here is one T cell receptor beta chain sequence, with context. Its antigen remains unidentified. Reverse transcribed after extraction, RNA yielded cDNA as the sequencing template. The assay was immunoSEQ multiplex PCR, and TCRdb's table has in-frame clones only and misses some. The sample has more than 150,000 clones; approximately 56% are singletons. The data derive from a study of CD8+ T cells in alopecia areata. Study-wide background: Treated individuals took tofacitinib by mouth, 5 to 10 mg twice daily.

General observations from the study: Normal scalp showed lower clonality than lesional scalp, especially alopecia totalis/universalis.

This CDR3 contains 15 residues. Germline values: CDR1 SGHRS, CDR2 YFSETQ. Trimming stripped 5 bases from V and 3 bases from J, with 16 bases between. As part of sample collection, lesional scalp punch biopsies and peripheral blood were taken from alopecia areata patients. Sorting from PBMCs produced CD4+ and CD8+ T cells. This clonotype was sampled from a human donor with alopecia areata. The rearrangement uses TRBV5-1 and TRBJ2-3; no clear D. This specimen was CD4+ T cells sorted from blood, taken at week 0. CDR3 residues: CASRLWTRSTDTQYF. CDR3 nucleotides: TGCGCCAGCAGACTCTGGACCCGGTCTACAGATACGCAGTATTTT.